This TCR beta chain was retrieved from a study of T-cell reconstitution after alpha-beta-depleted transplantation in children (dated by TCRdb to about 2016). As for the study more broadly: T-cell immune reconstitution after TCRalphabeta/CD19-depleted allogeneic hematopoietic cell transplantation in children was quantitatively tracked in the study by means of TCR repertoire profiling. General conclusions and limits of the study: Over subsequent months, a decline in hyperexpanded clone frequencies was noted, and after one year, T-cell counts and TCRbeta diversity were mostly ascribed to newly produced T cells. The apparently early recovery of alphabetaT-cell counts about two months after transplant reportedly depended on only several hundred rapidly expanded clones that came from non-depleted graft cells. In some patients, the high TCRbeta diversity seen at day 60 was put down to recipient T cells and intrathymic progenitors that had survived conditioning.

This clonotype appeared many times. Its antigen specificity is not known. Base-call qualities are not available, and no considerably larger clone is one nucleotide away. CDR1 and CDR2, per the germline V gene, are MGHRA and YSYEKL. The germline V and J ends show losses of 7 bases and 4 bases respectively, and no gene match explains 13 bases of the junction. The CDR3 goes from the cysteine to the phenylalanine over 17 residues. Only the CDR3 portion is preserved as DNA: 51 bases, with reading frame beginning at the first base. Libraries were constructed by PCR. Instrument on record: Illumina HiSeq 2500. Molecular barcoding was employed in the preparation of TCR libraries, with unique molecular identifiers being used to normalize TCRbeta repertoire quantification. TCRdb trimmed the raw reads at Q25, called clones with MiXCR and kept productive beta chains. Every CDR3 protein is listed once, alongside the most common genes and DNA of its rows. Counted in this sample were hundreds of thousands of distinct CDR3 sequences; 13% of them appeared once. The top ten hold roughly 0.84% of the sample.

The intended sense of this specimen's treatment or condition label: allogeneic hematopoietic cell transplantation with graft depleted of TCRalphabeta T cells and CD19 B cells. The children who served as transplant recipients had been given grafts of TCRalphabeta/CD19-depleted allogeneic hematopoietic cells. The sequence is built from TRBV4-1 and TRBJ2-7; 13 junctional bases match TRBD2. This clonotype was sampled from a girl aged 2 to 10 with congenital amegakaryocytic thrombocytopenia, due to receive a stem cell transplant. The starting material was PBMCs, obtained before TCRalphabeta/CD19-depleted stem cell transplant. DNA sequence: TGCGCCAGCAAACGGACTAGCGGGAGCGGGGCAACATACGAGCAGTACTTC. This codes for CASKRTSGSGATYEQYF.